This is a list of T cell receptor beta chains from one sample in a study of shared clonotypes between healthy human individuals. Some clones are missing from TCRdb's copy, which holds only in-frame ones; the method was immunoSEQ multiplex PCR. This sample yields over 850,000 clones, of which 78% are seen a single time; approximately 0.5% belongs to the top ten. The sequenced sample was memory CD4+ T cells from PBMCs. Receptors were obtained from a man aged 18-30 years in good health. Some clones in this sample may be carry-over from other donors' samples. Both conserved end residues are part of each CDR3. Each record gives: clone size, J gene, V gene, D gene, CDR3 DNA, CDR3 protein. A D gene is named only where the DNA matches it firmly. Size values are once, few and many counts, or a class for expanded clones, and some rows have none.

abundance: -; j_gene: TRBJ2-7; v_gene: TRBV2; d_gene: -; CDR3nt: TGTGCCAGCAGCACACGACCGAGCAACGAGCAGTACTTC; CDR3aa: CASSTRPSNEQYF
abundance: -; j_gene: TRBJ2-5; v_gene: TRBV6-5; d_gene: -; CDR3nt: TGTGCCAGCAGGTTCGGGCCACGAGAGACCCAGTACTTC; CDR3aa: CASRFGPRETQYF
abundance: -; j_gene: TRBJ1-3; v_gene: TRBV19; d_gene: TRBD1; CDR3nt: TGTGCCAGTACCCTGACAGGGGTGAACACCATATATTTT; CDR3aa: CASTLTGVNTIYF
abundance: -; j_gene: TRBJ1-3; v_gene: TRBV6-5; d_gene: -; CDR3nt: TGTGCCAGCAGTTCTCGTCGGGACGGAAACACCATATATTTT; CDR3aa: CASSSRRDGNTIYF
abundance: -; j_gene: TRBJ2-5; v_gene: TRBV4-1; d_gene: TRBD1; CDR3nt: TGCGCCAGCAGCCAAGGGGACAGGGCCACAATCAGGGAGACCCAGTACTTC; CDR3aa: CASSQGDRATIRETQYF
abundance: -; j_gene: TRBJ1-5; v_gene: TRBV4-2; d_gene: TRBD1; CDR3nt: TGTGCCAGCAGCCCCGAGGGACAGGTCGACCAGCCCCAGCATTTT; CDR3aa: CASSPEGQVDQPQHF
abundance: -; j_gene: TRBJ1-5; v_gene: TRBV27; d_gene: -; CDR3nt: TGTGCCAGCAGTCCAGGATGGAGCAATCAGCCCCAGCATTTT; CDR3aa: CASSPGWSNQPQHF
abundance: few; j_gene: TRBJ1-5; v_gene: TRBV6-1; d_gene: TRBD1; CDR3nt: TGTGCCAGCAGTCCCAGGGGGCAGGATCAGCCCCAGCATTTT; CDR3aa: CASSPRGQDQPQHF
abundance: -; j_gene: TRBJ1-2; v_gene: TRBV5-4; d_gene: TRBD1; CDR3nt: TGTGCCAGCAGCCGAAACGAAGGGGGCGGCTACACCTTC; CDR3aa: CASSRNEGGGYTF
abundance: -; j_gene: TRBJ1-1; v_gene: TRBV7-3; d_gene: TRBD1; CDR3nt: TGTGCCAGCAGCGCCACAGGGGGCTCTGAAGCTTTCTTT; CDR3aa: CASSATGGSEAFF
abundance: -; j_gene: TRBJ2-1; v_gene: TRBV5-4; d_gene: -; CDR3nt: TGTGCCAGCAGCCCGGGAGTGGCCTACAATGAGCAGTTCTTC; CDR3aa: CASSPGVAYNEQFF
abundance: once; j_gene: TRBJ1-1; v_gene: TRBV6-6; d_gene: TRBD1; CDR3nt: TGTGCCAGCAGTTACTCGGGGGGGCGGACAGGGTCTTTCTTT; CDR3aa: CASSYSGGRTGSFF
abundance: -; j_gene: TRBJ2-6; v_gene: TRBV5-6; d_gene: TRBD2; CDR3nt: TGTGCCAGCAGCTTGGGAACTAGCGGGAGAGGGCCTGGGGCCAACGTCCTGACTTTC; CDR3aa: CASSLGTSGRGPGANVLTF
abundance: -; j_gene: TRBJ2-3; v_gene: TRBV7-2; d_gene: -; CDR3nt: TGTGCCAGCAGCCGTTCAACGGATACGCAGTATTTT; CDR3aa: CASSRSTDTQYF
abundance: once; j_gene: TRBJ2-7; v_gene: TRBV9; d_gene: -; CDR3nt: TGTGCCCCCCCCGGATGCGGCGCTTACGAGCAGTACTTC; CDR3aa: CAPPGCGAYEQYF
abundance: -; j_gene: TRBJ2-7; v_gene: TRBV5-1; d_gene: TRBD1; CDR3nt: TGCGCCAGCAGCTTGGGAGGACAGGGGTTCTACGAGCAGTACTTC; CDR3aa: CASSLGGQGFYEQYF
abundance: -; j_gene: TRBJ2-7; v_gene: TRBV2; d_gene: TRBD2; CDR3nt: TGTGCCAGCAGTAGACTAGCGGATTACTACGAGCAGTACTTC; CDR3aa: CASSRLADYYEQYF
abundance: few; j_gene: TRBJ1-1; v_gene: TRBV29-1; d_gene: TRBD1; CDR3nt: TGCAGCGTTGCGGACAGGGGGCTTAACACTGAAGCTTTCTTT; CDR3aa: CSVADRGLNTEAFF
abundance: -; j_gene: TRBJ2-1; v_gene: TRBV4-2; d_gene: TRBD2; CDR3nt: TGTGCCAGCAGCCAAGGACTAGCACTATTCTACAATGAGCAGTTCTTC; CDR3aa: CASSQGLALFYNEQFF
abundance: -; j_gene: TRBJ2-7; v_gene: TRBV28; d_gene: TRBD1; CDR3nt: TGTGCCAGCAGTTCGATAGCGACAGGGGGGAGATACGAGCAGTACTTC; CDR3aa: CASSSIATGGRYEQYF
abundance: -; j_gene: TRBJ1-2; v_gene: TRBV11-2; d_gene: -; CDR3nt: TGTGCCAGCAGCTTAGAAGCTGGGGGCTACACCTTC; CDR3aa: CASSLEAGGYTF
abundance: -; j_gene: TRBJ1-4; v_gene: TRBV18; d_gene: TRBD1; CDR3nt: TGTGCCAGCTCACCCCCCGGGACAGGCAATGAAAAACTGTTTTTT; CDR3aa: CASSPPGTGNEKLFF
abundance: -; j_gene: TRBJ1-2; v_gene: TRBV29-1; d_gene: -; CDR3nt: TGCAGCGTTGAGGCGGGACCGGGCTTACGCGGCTACACCTTC; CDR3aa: CSVEAGPGLRGYTF
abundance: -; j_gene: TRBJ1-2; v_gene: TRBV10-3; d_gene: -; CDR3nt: TGTGCCATCAGGCCCGAACCCGCCTACGGCTACACCTTC; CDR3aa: CAIRPEPAYGYTF
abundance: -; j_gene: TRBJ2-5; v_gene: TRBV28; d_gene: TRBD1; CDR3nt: TGTGCCAGCAGACCCACCGACAGGGATGGTAGCCGAGAGACCCAGTACTTC; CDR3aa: CASRPTDRDGSRETQYF
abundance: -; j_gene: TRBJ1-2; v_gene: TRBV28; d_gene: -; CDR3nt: TGTGCCAGTACGACAGCCTATGGCTACACCTTC; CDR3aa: CASTTAYGYTF
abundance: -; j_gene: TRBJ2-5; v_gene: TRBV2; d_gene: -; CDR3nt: TGTGCCAGCAGTGTCGTGGAGACCCAGTACTTC; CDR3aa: CASSVVETQYF
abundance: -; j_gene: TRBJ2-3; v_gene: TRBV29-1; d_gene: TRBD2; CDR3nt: TGCAGCGCCGTCAGGTCTAGCGGACCAACCACAGATACGCAGTATTTT; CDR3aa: CSAVRSSGPTTDTQYF
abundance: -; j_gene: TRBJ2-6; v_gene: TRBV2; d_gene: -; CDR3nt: TGTGCCAGCCTAAATCATCAGGCTGGGGCCAACGTCCTGACTTTC; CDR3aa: CASLNHQAGANVLTF
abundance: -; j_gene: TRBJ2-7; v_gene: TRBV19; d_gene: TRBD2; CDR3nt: TGTGCCAGTACCGGGACTAGCGGGAGCTACGAGCAGTACTTC; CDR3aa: CASTGTSGSYEQYF
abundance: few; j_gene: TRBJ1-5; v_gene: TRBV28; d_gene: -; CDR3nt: TGTGCCAGCAGTTTGTTGGGGCAGCAAAATCAGCCCCAGCATTTT; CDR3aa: CASSLLGQQNQPQHF
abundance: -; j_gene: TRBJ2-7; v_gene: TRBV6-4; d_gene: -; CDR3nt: TGTGCCAGCAGTCCAGCCCCGACACACACCCACTACGAGCAGTACTTC; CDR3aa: CASSPAPTHTHYEQYF
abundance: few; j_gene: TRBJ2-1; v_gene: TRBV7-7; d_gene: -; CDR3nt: TGTGCCAGCAGTTTACTCAGCGCGAGTACCTACAATGAGCAGTTCTTC; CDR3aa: CASSLLSASTYNEQFF
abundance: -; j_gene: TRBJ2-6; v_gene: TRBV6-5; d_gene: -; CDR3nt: TGTGCCAGCAGCCAGGGGTCTGGGGCCAACGTCCTGACTTTC; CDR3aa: CASSQGSGANVLTF
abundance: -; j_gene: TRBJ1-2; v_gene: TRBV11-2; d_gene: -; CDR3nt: TGTGCCAGCAGCTTCCGCAGGGAGGATGGCTACACCTTC; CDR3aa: CASSFRREDGYTF
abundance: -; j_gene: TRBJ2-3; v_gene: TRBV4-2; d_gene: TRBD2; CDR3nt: TGTGCCAGCAGCCAAGAGGGCGGGAGGGGTGCAGATACGCAGTATTTT; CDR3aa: CASSQEGGRGADTQYF
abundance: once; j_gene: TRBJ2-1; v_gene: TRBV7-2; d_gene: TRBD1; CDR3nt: TGTGCCAGCAGCTCAACGGGGACAGTCCATGAGCAGTTCTTC; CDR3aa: CASSSTGTVHEQFF
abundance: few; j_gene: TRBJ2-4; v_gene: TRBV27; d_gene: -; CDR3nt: TGTGCCAGCAGTCCCCTGGGGCTCCAAAACATTCAGTACTTC; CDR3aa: CASSPLGLQNIQYF
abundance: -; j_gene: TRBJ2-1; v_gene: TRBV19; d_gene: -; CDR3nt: TGTGCCAGTAGTCACATAGCCCCAGATGAGCAGTTCTTC; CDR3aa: CASSHIAPDEQFF
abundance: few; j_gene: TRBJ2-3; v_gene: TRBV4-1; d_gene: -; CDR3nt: TGCGCCTTCAAGCGGAGCACAGATACGCAGTATTTT; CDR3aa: CAFKRSTDTQYF
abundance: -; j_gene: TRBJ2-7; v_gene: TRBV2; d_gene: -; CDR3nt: TGTGCCAGCAATCCGGGACGGAACGCCTACGAGCAGTACTTC; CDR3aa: CASNPGRNAYEQYF
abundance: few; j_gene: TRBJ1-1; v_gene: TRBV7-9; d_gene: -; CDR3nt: TGTGCCAGCAGCTTAGGGAGATCTAACGGCACTGAAGCTTTCTTT; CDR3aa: CASSLGRSNGTEAFF
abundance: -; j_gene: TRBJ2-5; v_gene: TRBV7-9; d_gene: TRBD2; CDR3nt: TGTGCCAGCAGCGCCAGCCCGGGACTAGCGGAGGGGGGGGAGACCCAGTACTTC; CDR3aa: CASSASPGLAEGGETQYF
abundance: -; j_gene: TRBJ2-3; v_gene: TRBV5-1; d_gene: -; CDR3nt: TGCGCCAGCAGCTTGGCCTTAACAGGGAGTTGGGATACGCAGTATTTT; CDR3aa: CASSLALTGSWDTQYF
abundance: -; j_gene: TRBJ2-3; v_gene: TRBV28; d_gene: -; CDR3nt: TGTGCCAGCCGGGCCTCCAAAGATACGCAGTATTTT; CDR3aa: CASRASKDTQYF
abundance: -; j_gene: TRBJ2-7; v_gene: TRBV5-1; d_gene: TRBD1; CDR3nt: TGCGCCAGCAGTAGGACAGGGGGCGAGTCCTACGAGCAGTACTTC; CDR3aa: CASSRTGGESYEQYF